This entry is about one T cell receptor (beta chain). The antigen remains unidentified. The junction differs from germline at one of its ends, possibly a read error. The sample is drawn from a study of T-cell reconstitution after alpha-beta-depleted transplantation in children. Study findings and constraints: Newly produced T cells mostly accounted for T-cell counts and diversity one year post-transplant. Recipient T cells and thymic progenitors that survived were the source of the high TCRbeta diversity seen at day 60 in some patients. Reported findings indicate that, about two months after transplant, alpha-beta T cells came from several hundred expanded clones, which were derived from non-depleted graft cells.

A TCRbeta library incorporating unique molecular identifiers was prepared. In TCRdb, the PCR reads were re-called with MiXCR into one record per CDR3 protein. Altogether some 200,000 distinct CDR3 sequences are present, about a tenth being singletons, with the ten largest covering roughly 30%. In germline, CDR1 is SEHNR, CDR2 FQNEAQ (reference sequence). The CDR3 contains 15 residues. The starting material was PBMCs, obtained before TCRalphabeta/CD19-depleted stem cell transplant. This receptor was obtained from a child under two years old with acute myeloid leukemia, due to receive a stem cell transplant. This chain uses TRBV7-9 with TRBJ2-7, with 13 bases that match TRBD2. CDR3 nucleotide sequence: TGTGCCAGCAGCAGGACTAGCGGGAGCTCCTACGAGCCGTACTTC. Translation gives CASSRTSGSSYEPYF.